The present TCR beta chain was sequenced within a study of blood T cells in healthy people across ages. The use of a sample-barcoded 5' primer and a J-beta primer mix characterized a second PCR of roughly 7 to 12 cycles. From the 5' RACE reads, TCRdb called clonotypes with MiXCR, one entry per CDR3 protein. The data show approximately 730,000 distinct CDR3 sequences, 53% seen once. The germline V and J ends were trimmed by 0 bases and 2 bases, with 8 bases remaining between them. CDR1 is SGDLS, CDR2 YYNGEE, per germline. This CDR3 is 14 amino acids long. This clonotype was picked up many times. The chain is built from TRBV9 and TRBJ1-2; possible D gene TRBD1, 5 bases. The TCR originated in an elderly man in good health. Sequencing was carried out using blood. CDR3 in amino acids: CASSVAEGNYGYTF. The CDR3 coding sequence is TGTGCCAGCAGCGTAGCGGAGGGGAACTATGGCTACACCTTC.